One sample yielded the 11 T cell receptor beta chains listed below, sequenced in a study of shared clonotypes between healthy human individuals. Assay used: immunoSEQ multiplex PCR; TCRdb lists only in-frame clones, some missing. The data contain over a million clones, about 96% of them singletons. The sample comprised naive CD4+ T cells sorted from blood. Subset indicated: CD45RA+ positively selected. Receptors were obtained from a young man in good health.

The chain uses TRBV7-9 and TRBJ1-1; 8 bases map to TRBD1. V dropped 1 base and J dropped 4; count of bases not matched to a gene: 5. The germline V gene encodes CDR1 SEHNR and CDR2 FQNEAQ (reference sequence). This CDR3 contains 15 residues. Written as DNA, the CDR3 is TGTGCCAGCAGCTTAGGGACAGGGACGAGCACTGAAGCTTTCTTT. Translating it yields CASSLGTGTSTEAFF.

Concerning this clone itself: The same CDR3 is also encoded by other DNA sequences in this sample. V and J are TRBV5-6 and TRBJ2-1; D call uncertain. Germline values: CDR1 SGHDT, CDR2 YYEEEE. The V end lost 0 bases, the J end lost 0 bases, and 7 bases lay between the germline ends. This CDR3 comprises 15 residues. DNA of the CDR3: TGTGCCAGCAGCTTGGTACTGAGCTCCTACAATGAGCAGTTCTTC. It is translated as CASSLVLSSYNEQFF.

V and J are TRBV19 and TRBJ1-4; D remains unclear. The CDR3 has 16 amino acids. V lost 3 bases to trimming and J lost 0 bases, with 11 bases between them. Per the germline V gene, CDR1 is LNHDA and CDR2 is SQIVND (reference sequence). This CDR3 reads CASSIVGRATNEKLFF. The CDR3 DNA sequence: TGTGCCAGTAGTATCGTCGGACGTGCAACTAATGAAAAACTGTTTTTT.

The genes are TRBV12-5 and TRBJ2-2; TRBD1 agrees at 10 bases. J was trimmed by 0 bases and V by 6 bases; bases with no gene match: 4. Germline-derived CDR1 and CDR2 are LGHNT and FRNRAP. This CDR3 is built from 16 residues. CDR3: CASGRDRGANTGELFF. CDR3 bases: TGTGCTAGTGGCCGGGACAGGGGAGCGAACACCGGGGAGCTGTTTTTT. The full variable domain, with the rest looked up from reference TRBV12-5 and TRBJ2-2, is DARVTQTPRHKVTEMGQEVTMRCQPILGHNTVFWYRQTMMQGLELLAYFRNRAPLDDSGMPKDRFSAEMPDATLATLKIQPSEPRDSAVYFCASGRDRGANTGELFFGEGSRLTVL.

The rearrangement joins TRBV6-5 to TRBJ2-1; 9 bases fit TRBD2. J was trimmed by 9 bases and V by 6 bases; bases with no gene match: 6. Germline V CDR1 and CDR2: MNHEY, SVGAGI. CDR3 size: 13 residues. CDR3 coding DNA: TGTGCCAGCAGCCAGCGGGAGGAGGGTGAGCAGTTCTTC. It specifies CASSQREEGEQFF.

This CDR3 is CASSQDEGRNQPQHF. In DNA, the CDR3 is TGCGCCAGCAGCCAAGATGAGGGGCGAAATCAGCCCCAGCATTTT. The rearrangement uses TRBV4-1 and TRBJ1-5, with a possible D match to TRBD1 (5 bases). CDR3 length: 15 amino acids. Germline V gene data show CDR1 as MGHRA and CDR2 as YSYEKL. V shed 0 bases and J shed 4 bases, with 10 bases lying between them.

This clone has a single count. The V and J genes are TRBV6-5 and TRBJ1-3; D is ambiguous. V shed 5 bases and J shed 1 base, with 12 bases lying between them. Germline values: CDR1 MNHEY, CDR2 SVGAGI. CDR3 length: 15 amino acids. The CDR3 bases are TGTGCCAGCAGTCATCGGGGATTTTCTGGAAACACCATATATTTT. Its protein product is CASSHRGFSGNTIYF.

Note on this clone: Additional DNA sequences in this sample encode the identical CDR3. This chain joins TRBV7-6 and TRBJ2-1; 13 bases match TRBD2. The germline V gene has CDR1 SGHVS and CDR2 FNYEAQ. V lost 5 bases, J lost 0 bases, and 4 bases stayed unmatched. CDR3 length: 17 amino acids. The CDR3 coding sequence is TGTGCCAGCAGCCCTTGGACTAGCGGGAGCTCCTACAATGAGCAGTTCTTC. It translates to CASSPWTSGSSYNEQFF.

V and J are TRBV5-1 and TRBJ2-7; 9 nucleotides agree with TRBD1. The CDR3 covers 13 residues. Germline values: CDR1 SGHRS, CDR2 YFSETQ. V was pared by 5 bases and J by 2 bases, with 2 bases of the junction left unmatched. CDR3 nucleotides: TGCGCCAGCAGTAGGGACAGGGCCTACGAGCAGTACTTC. Amino acid sequence: CASSRDRAYEQYF.

The chain couples TRBV27 to TRBJ2-3; D gene uncertain. Trimming took off 11 bases at V and 5 bases at J, with 17 bases between the two ends. Germline V CDR1 and CDR2: MNHEY, SMNVEV (reference sequence). The CDR3 runs to 13 residues. CDR3 in amino acids: CAARAAGVDTQYF. In nucleotides, the CDR3 is TGTGCCGCGAGAGCCGCTGGGGTAGATACGCAGTATTTT.

J is TRBJ1-2 and V is TRBV25-1; weak D call: TRBD1 (5 bases). The CDR3 loop spans 15 amino acids. V lost 3 bases to trimming and J lost 2 bases, with 13 bases between them. CDR1 and CDR2 from the germline V gene are MGHDK and SYGVNS. In nucleotides, the CDR3 is TGTGCCAGCAGTGAGGGACTTCAGGGAAACTATGGCTACACCTTC. It specifies CASSEGLQGNYGYTF.